This TCR beta chain comes out of a study of blood T cell repertoires in COVID-19. Turning to the study itself: Acute-phase and convalescent COVID-19 samples originated in the United States, Italy and Spain.

The CDR3 has 13 residues. Trimming cost V 0 bases and J 14 bases, with 14 bases left between them. Germline assignment: CDR1 LGHNA and CDR2 YNFKEQ. Using immunoSEQ multiplex PCR, the repertoire was profiled, and TCRdb retains in-frame clones only, with some absent. The repertoire holds around 250,000 clones, with 84% as singletons. Sample: peripheral blood. The clonotype was recovered from a woman in her thirties or forties who had recovered from COVID-19. This rearrangement joins TRBV4-2 to TRBJ2-1; D perhaps matches TRBD2 (6 bases). This chain's CDR3 is CASSQDPWGEEFF. The CDR3 region has the DNA TGTGCCAGCAGCCAAGATCCCTGGGGGGAGGAGTTCTTC.